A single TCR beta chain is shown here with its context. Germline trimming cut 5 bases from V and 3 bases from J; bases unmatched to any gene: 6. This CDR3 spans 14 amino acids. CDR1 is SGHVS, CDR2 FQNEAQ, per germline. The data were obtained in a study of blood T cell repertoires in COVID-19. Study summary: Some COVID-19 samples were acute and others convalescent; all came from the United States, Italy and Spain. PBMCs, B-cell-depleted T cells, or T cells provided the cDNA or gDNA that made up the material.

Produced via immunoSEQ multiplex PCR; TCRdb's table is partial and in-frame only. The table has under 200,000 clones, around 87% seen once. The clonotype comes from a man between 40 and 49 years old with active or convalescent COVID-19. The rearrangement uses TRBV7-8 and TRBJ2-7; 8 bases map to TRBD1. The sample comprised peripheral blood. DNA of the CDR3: TGTGCCAGCAGCGCGGACAGGGAGGACTACGAGCAGTACTTC. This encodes CASSADREDYEQYF. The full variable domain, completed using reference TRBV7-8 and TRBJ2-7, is GAGVSQSPRYKVAKRGQDVALRCDPISGHVSLFWYQQALGQGPEFLTYFQNEAQLDKSGLPSDRFFAERPEGSVSTLKIQRTQQEDSAVYLCASSADREDYEQYFGPGTRLTVT.